The rows below give T cell receptor beta chains drawn from one sample of a study of control samples from healthy donors and cancer patients. Sequencing used immunoSEQ multiplex PCR; TCRdb keeps in-frame clones, though not all of them. The sample shows roughly 150,000 clones, roughly 93% of them seen only once. Sequencing used blood. The receptors stem from a man aged 45 to 65 in good health. The CDR3 runs from the conserved cysteine through the conserved F or W. The order of the fields is V gene, J gene, clone size, D gene, CDR3 protein, CDR3 DNA. A D gene is named only where the DNA matches it firmly. Rows may omit the clone size; those that give it use once, few, many or a size class.

TRBV7-2	TRBJ1-6	-	-	CASSLAQFPNSPLHF	TGTGCCAGCAGCTTAGCCCAATTCCCCAATTCACCCCTCCACTTT
TRBV3-1/TRBV3-2	TRBJ2-1	-	-	CASSPLHDEQFF	TGTGCCAGCAGCCCCCTCCACGATGAGCAGTTCTTC
TRBV6-8	TRBJ2-5	-	TRBD2	CASTGVGRREVRETQYF	TGTGCCAGCACGGGGGTTGGACGGCGGGAGGTACGGGAGACCCAGTACTTC
TRBV19	TRBJ1-2	-	TRBD1	CASSSAGGRYGYTF	TGTGCCAGTAGTTCGGCAGGGGGTCGCTATGGCTACACCTTC
TRBV24-1	TRBJ2-1	-	-	CATRRGGFNEQFF	TGTGCCACCAGGAGGGGGGGATTCAATGAGCAGTTCTTC
TRBV5-4	TRBJ2-5	-	-	CASSLGGAQQETQYF	TGTGCCAGCAGCTTGGGGGGGGCTCAACAAGAGACCCAGTACTTC
TRBV3-1/TRBV3-2	TRBJ2-2	-	TRBD2	CASLGGIGELFF	TGTGCCAGCCTCGGGGGGATCGGGGAGCTGTTTTTT
TRBV11-2	TRBJ2-7	-	-	CASSLGLAAYEQYF	TGTGCCAGCAGCTTAGGGTTGGCAGCCTACGAGCAGTACTTC
TRBV23-1	TRBJ2-7	-	-	CASSQEQGPPQGYF	TGCGCCAGCAGTCAGGAACAGGGACCCCCGCAGGGATACTTC
TRBV19	TRBJ2-3	-	-	CASSLDLSTDTQYF	TGTGCCAGTAGCCTGGACCTAAGCACAGATACGCAGTATTTT
TRBV5-1	TRBJ2-1	-	TRBD2	CASSLAGLAGAYNEQFF	TGCGCCAGCAGCTTAGCAGGACTAGCGGGGGCCTACAATGAGCAGTTCTTC
TRBV28	TRBJ1-5	few	TRBD1	CALQGAGSNQPQHF	TGTGCCTTACAGGGGGCGGGTAGCAATCAGCCCCAGCATTTT
TRBV21-1	TRBJ2-1	-	-	CASSTLRQGNEQFF	TGTGCCAGCAGCACCTTGAGACAGGGGAATGAGCAGTTCTTC
TRBV13	TRBJ2-5	-	TRBD2	CASSSRLAGGRETQYF	TGTGCCAGCAGCTCCAGACTAGCGGGAGGGCGGGAGACCCAGTACTTC
TRBV19	TRBJ2-5	-	-	CASSIPAGLQETQYF	TGTGCCAGTAGTATTCCGGCAGGGCTCCAAGAGACCCAGTACTTC
TRBV5-1	TRBJ2-1	-	TRBD2	CASSRTLAGISSYNEQFF	TGCGCCAGCAGCCGGACACTAGCGGGGATTAGCTCCTACAATGAGCAGTTCTTC
TRBV27	TRBJ2-7	-	TRBD1	CASSWGQGYEQYF	TGTGCCAGCAGTTGGGGACAGGGCTACGAGCAGTACTTC
TRBV11-3	TRBJ2-2	-	-	CASSLGVGELFF	TGTGCCAGCAGCTTAGGAGTCGGGGAGCTGTTTTTT
TRBV5-1	TRBJ1-2	-	-	CASSVTGLRGDGYTF	TGCGCCAGCAGCGTTACAGGGCTGAGGGGTGATGGCTACACCTTC
TRBV19	TRBJ2-2	once	-	CASSIVTGAVNTGELFF	TGTGCCAGTAGTATAGTAACGGGGGCCGTAAACACCGGGGAGCTGTTTTTT
TRBV27	TRBJ1-6	-	TRBD1	CASSLQGAIISPLHF	TGTGCCAGCAGTTTGCAGGGGGCGATTATTTCACCCCTCCACTTT
TRBV6-6	TRBJ2-7	-	TRBD2	CASGETSGRAIYNF	TGTGCCAGCGGGGAGACTAGCGGGAGGGCCATATATAACTTC
TRBV30	TRBJ2-7	-	-	CAWSVGSYEQYF	TGTGCCTGGAGTGTGGGCTCCTACGAGCAGTACTTC
TRBV15	TRBJ1-4	few	-	CATSPGRRNEKLFF	TGTGCCACCAGCCCCGGACGGCGGAATGAAAAACTGTTTTTT
TRBV29-1	TRBJ2-1	-	-	CSAPQKAARFNEQFF	TGCAGCGCCCCCCAAAAGGCCGCTAGATTCAATGAGCAGTTCTTC
TRBV7-6	TRBJ2-7	-	TRBD2	CASSLRTSGYEQYF	TGTGCCAGCAGCTTGAGGACTAGCGGTTACGAGCAGTACTTC
TRBV18	TRBJ1-1	-	-	CASSPQVMNTEAFF	TGTGCCAGCTCACCACAGGTCATGAACACTGAAGCTTTCTTT
TRBV2	TRBJ2-7	-	TRBD1	CATSQGQGGRQYF	TGTGCCACCAGCCAGGGACAGGGGGGCAGGCAGTACTTC
TRBV5-4	TRBJ1-2	-	-	CASSLAGTNYGYTF	TGTGCCAGCAGCTTGGCCGGGACTAACTATGGCTACACCTTC
TRBV29-1	TRBJ2-5	once	-	CSVKVETQYF	TGCAGCGTTAAGGTAGAGACCCAGTACTTC
TRBV5-8	TRBJ1-3	-	-	CASSFKWISGNTIYF	TGTGCCAGCAGCTTCAAATGGATCTCTGGAAACACCATATATTTT
TRBV5-4	TRBJ2-1	-	TRBD2	CASSSGLASGNERFF	TGTGCCAGCAGCTCGGGACTAGCGTCGGGAAATGAGCGGTTCTTC
TRBV29-1	TRBJ1-6	-	TRBD1	CSVSDRDNSPLHF	TGCAGCGTTTCTGACAGGGATAATTCACCCCTCCACTTT
TRBV12-3/TRBV12-4	TRBJ1-2	-	-	CASSLWGTGGYTF	TGTGCCAGCAGTTTGTGGGGGACTGGAGGCTACACCTTC
TRBV28	TRBJ2-5	-	-	CASSFIEGEETQYF	TGTGCCAGCAGTTTCATTGAGGGAGAAGAGACCCAGTACTTC
TRBV2	TRBJ2-2	-	-	CASSARGTGELFF	TGTGCCAGCAGTGCCAGGGGTACCGGGGAGCTGTTTTTT
TRBV28	TRBJ1-4	-	-	CASQTSLGEKLFF	TGTGCCAGCCAGACATCTCTGGGGGAAAAACTGTTTTTT
TRBV15	TRBJ1-2	-	-	CATSSTGPGYTF	TGTGCCACCAGCAGCACAGGGCCCGGCTACACCTTC
TRBV10-1	TRBJ2-3	-	-	CASSELGWRDTQYF	TGCGCCAGCAGTGAGTTGGGCTGGAGAGATACGCAGTATTTT
TRBV3-1/TRBV3-2	TRBJ2-7	-	TRBD1	CASSDRAAYEQYF	TGTGCCAGCAGCGACAGGGCCGCCTACGAGCAGTACTTC
TRBV7-9	TRBJ2-6	-	-	CASSLGEIGANVLTF	TGTGCCAGCAGCTTAGGGGAAATTGGGGCCAACGTCCTGACTTTC
TRBV28	TRBJ2-5	-	TRBD1	CASSGDRGSFGETQYF	TGTGCCAGCAGTGGGGACAGGGGGAGCTTCGGGGAGACCCAGTACTTC
TRBV30	TRBJ1-4	-	-	CAWKSAATNEKLFF	TGTGCCTGGAAATCGGCGGCAACTAATGAAAAACTGTTTTTT
TRBV3-1/TRBV3-2	TRBJ2-5	-	-	CASSQVAETQYF	TGTGCCAGCAGCCAGGTAGCGGAGACCCAGTACTTC
TRBV5-1	TRBJ2-5	-	-	CASSQEGTYAKQETQYF	TGCGCCAGCAGCCAAGAGGGGACTTACGCTAAACAAGAGACCCAGTACTTC
TRBV6-5	TRBJ1-2	-	-	CASTWDKTGSYGYTF	TGTGCCAGCACCTGGGACAAAACAGGGTCCTATGGCTACACCTTC
TRBV15	TRBJ2-7	-	-	CATSRDQSQQAVEYF	TGTGCCACCAGCAGAGATCAAAGTCAACAGGCGGTGGAGTACTTC
TRBV27	TRBJ2-7	once	TRBD1	CASSSQGELYEQYF	TGTGCCAGCAGTTCACAGGGGGAGCTATACGAGCAGTACTTC